This is a list of T cell receptor beta chains from one sample in a study of CD8 T cells in Susac syndrome. Via MiXCR, TCRdb re-called the immunoSEQ multiplex PCR reads, giving one row per CDR3 protein. The data hold around 170,000 distinct CDR3 sequences, with 92% observed a single time. Sequencing used CD4+ T cells from PBMCs. The receptors were sampled from a human donor in good health. CDR3s include the opening cysteine and the closing phenylalanine or tryptophan. A D gene is named only where the DNA matches it firmly. Size values are once, few and many counts, or a class for expanded clones, and some rows have none.

j_call	v_call	clone_size	d_call	cdr3_nt	cdr3_aa
TRBJ2-1	TRBV11-3	once	TRBD1	TGTGCCAGCAGCTCCGGGACAGGGTCCTACAATGAGCAGTTCTTC	CASSSGTGSYNEQFF
TRBJ2-2	TRBV9	-	-	TGTGCCAGCAGCCCTGACAGGAGGGGCACCGGGGAGCTGTTTTTT	CASSPDRRGTGELFF
TRBJ2-1	TRBV7-9	-	TRBD2	TGTGCCAGCAGCTCCCGGGCTAGCGGGGGCAATGAGCAGTTCTTC	CASSSRASGGNEQFF
TRBJ2-3	TRBV7-2	-	TRBD1	TGTGCCAGCAGCCCTCGGACAGGGGGGAGCACAGATACGCAGTATTTT	CASSPRTGGSTDTQYF
TRBJ2-7	TRBV28	once	TRBD1	TGTGCCAGCAGCTCCGCCGGGACAGGGTGGTACGAGCAGTACTTC	CASSSAGTGWYEQYF
TRBJ2-2	TRBV2	-	-	TGTGCCAGCGGGAATGGGTTCAACACCGGGGAGCTGTTTTTT	CASGNGFNTGELFF
TRBJ1-2	TRBV18	-	TRBD1	TGTGCCAGCTCACCGGACAGGAATAACTATGGCTACACCTTC	CASSPDRNNYGYTF
TRBJ2-7	TRBV10-3	-	-	TGTGCCATCAGCGTTGGGGAGTCCGAGCAGTACTTC	CAISVGESEQYF
TRBJ2-3	TRBV20-1	-	TRBD1	TGCAGTGCTACACAGGGGGCGGGAGATACGCAGTATTTT	CSATQGAGDTQYF
TRBJ2-7	TRBV20-1	-	TRBD2	TGCAGTGCTCCCTGGGCATTGCGGGGGGCAAGCGAGCAGTACTTC	CSAPWALRGASEQYF
TRBJ2-3	TRBV24-1	-	-	TGTGCCACCAGTGACAGGGGAGACAGCACAGATACGCAGTATTTT	CATSDRGDSTDTQYF
TRBJ1-3	TRBV7-3	few	-	TGTGCCAGCAGCTTAGACTCTGGAAACACCATATATTTT	CASSLDSGNTIYF
TRBJ2-5	TRBV7-9	-	TRBD1	TGTGCCAGCAGCTTAGGGACAGGGAATCAAGAGACCCAGTACTTC	CASSLGTGNQETQYF
TRBJ1-6	TRBV7-2	once	TRBD1	TGTGCCAGCAGCCTGGACAGGGCAATCGATAATTCACCCCTCCACTTT	CASSLDRAIDNSPLHF
TRBJ1-1	TRBV28	few	-	TGTGCCAGTTCGACAGGAAGCCCGAACACTGAAGCTTTCTTT	CASSTGSPNTEAFF
TRBJ1-1	TRBV4-3	once	-	TGCGCCAGCAGCCAAGATTTTGGGGGACCGAGCACTGAAGCTTTCTTT	CASSQDFGGPSTEAFF
TRBJ2-7	TRBV6-6	-	-	TGTGCCAGCACCGGGACAAGACCTTCCTACGAGCAGTACTTC	CASTGTRPSYEQYF
TRBJ2-2	TRBV24-1	-	TRBD2	TGTGCCACCAGTCGCGGGGGGCGACCCGGGGAGCTGTTTTTT	CATSRGGRPGELFF
TRBJ2-5	TRBV7-2	-	TRBD1	TGTGCCAGCAGCCCTTATCCGGGACAGGGGAGGGAGACCCAGTACTTC	CASSPYPGQGRETQYF
TRBJ1-5	TRBV4-1	-	-	TGCGCCAGCAGCCAAGATCAGGATCAGCCCCAGCATTTT	CASSQDQDQPQHF
TRBJ1-2	TRBV20-1	-	-	TGCAGTGCTAGAGCTCGACGGCTGAGTTATGGCTACACCTTC	CSARARRLSYGYTF
TRBJ1-5	TRBV12-3/TRBV12-4	-	-	TGTGCCAGCAGTTTAGGCCCCTTAAGAGGCAATCAGCCCCAGCATTTT	CASSLGPLRGNQPQHF
TRBJ1-1	TRBV5-1	-	-	TGCGCCAGCAGCTTGCAGGGGAGAGGAACTGAAGCTTTCTTT	CASSLQGRGTEAFF
TRBJ2-4	TRBV19	-	TRBD1	TGTGCCAGTGTCCGGGACAGAGGGGACATTCAGTACTTC	CASVRDRGDIQYF
TRBJ2-5	TRBV20-1	-	TRBD2	TGCAGTGCTATCAAACTAGCGGGGGGAAAGACCCAGTACTTC	CSAIKLAGGKTQYF
TRBJ2-3	TRBV5-8	once	-	TGTGCCAGCAGCTTTGGGGCGGGTGATACGCAGTATTTT	CASSFGAGDTQYF
TRBJ2-3	TRBV7-2	-	-	TGTGCCAGCAGCGCCTCGAGGGTCAGCACAGATACGCAGTATTTT	CASSASRVSTDTQYF
TRBJ1-1	TRBV19	-	TRBD1	TGTGCCAGTACCGACGGACAGGGGGCCACTGAAGCTTTCTTT	CASTDGQGATEAFF
TRBJ2-7	TRBV20-1	-	-	TGCAGTGCTAGCACCGGGACAACCTACGAGCAGTACTTC	CSASTGTTYEQYF
TRBJ1-2	TRBV3-1	-	-	TGTGCCAGCAGCCAAGATTGGGGGAGGGACTATGGCTACACCTTC	CASSQDWGRDYGYTF
TRBJ1-1	TRBV19	-	-	TGTGCCAGTAGAGGTATCCGGAACACTGAAGCTTTCTTT	CASRGIRNTEAFF
TRBJ2-7	TRBV6-1	-	TRBD2	TGTGCCAGCAGTGGGACTAGAAGCCACGAGCAGTACTTC	CASSGTRSHEQYF
TRBJ1-1	TRBV18	-	TRBD1	TGTGCCAGCTCACCGACAGGGACATCTGAAGCTTTCTTT	CASSPTGTSEAFF
TRBJ1-2	TRBV28	-	-	TGTGCCAGCAGTTTACGAAGCTATGGCTACACCTTC	CASSLRSYGYTF
TRBJ2-7	TRBV10-2	-	-	TGCGCCAGCAGTGAGCAGGTGTTCAAGCAGTACTTC	CASSEQVFKQYF
TRBJ1-6	TRBV7-8	-	TRBD1	TGTGCCAGCAGCTTTTACGGACAGGGGGCAGTGAGGACCCTCCACTTT	CASSFYGQGAVRTLHF
TRBJ2-5	TRBV18	-	-	TGTGCCAGCTCACCCCCGGACCTCCAAGAGACCCAGTACTTC	CASSPPDLQETQYF
TRBJ2-1	TRBV12-3/TRBV12-4	-	TRBD2	TGTGCCAGCAGCCCCACTAGCGGGGGGGCCATGAATGAGCAGTTCTTC	CASSPTSGGAMNEQFF
TRBJ2-5	TRBV20-1	-	TRBD2	TGCAGTGCTAAGACCCTAGCGGGTAAAGAGACCCAGTACTTC	CSAKTLAGKETQYF
TRBJ2-3	TRBV29-1	-	TRBD1	TGCAGCGTGACGGACAGGGTAACAGATACGCAGTATTTT	CSVTDRVTDTQYF
TRBJ2-1	TRBV6-5	-	TRBD2	TGTGCCAGCAACCCTAGCGGGGGGGCCCGTCCGTTCTTC	CASNPSGGARPFF
TRBJ1-1	TRBV28	-	-	TGTGCCGCCACCCCCGGGGGGCAGTTGAACACTGAAGCTTTCTTT	CAATPGGQLNTEAFF
TRBJ2-5	TRBV4-1	-	-	TGCGCCAGCAGCCAAGATTCGGGGACTCACCCCGGGACCCAGTACTTC	CASSQDSGTHPGTQYF
TRBJ2-1	TRBV14	-	TRBD2	TGTGCCAGCAGCTCAGTTAGCGGGAGGTCCTACAATGAGCAGTTCTTC	CASSSVSGRSYNEQFF
TRBJ2-7	TRBV9	-	-	TGTGCCAGCAGCGTAGGATCGGCAGGGGGGTTTTACGAGCAGTACTTC	CASSVGSAGGFYEQYF
TRBJ1-5	TRBV4-1	-	-	TGCGCCAGCAGCCTCGGCCGGGACCTCCGCAATCAGCCCCAGCATTTT	CASSLGRDLRNQPQHF